Detailed here is one TCR beta chain. Its antigen remains unknown. Trimming took 0 bases from V and 9 from J, leaving 13 bases between them. The CDR3 is made up of 14 amino acids. The germline V gene has CDR1 SGHRS and CDR2 YFSETQ. The entry originates in a study of T cell clones after liver transplantation. Background on the study: Immunosuppression withdrawal was tried within 2 years after liver transplantation in this trial. Without induction therapy, subjects received standard immunosuppression until 12-24 months post-transplant. The study's findings and limits: Post-transplant time points were not standardized, so conclusions are preliminary.

CD3+CD4+ and CD3+CD8+ cells were FACS-sorted from thawed unstimulated PBMCs. Sequencing used immunoSEQ multiplex PCR; TCRdb keeps in-frame clones, though not all of them. The table includes 68,000 or so clones, 75% to 90% detected once. This chain joins TRBV5-1 and TRBJ1-5; D might be TRBD1 (5 bases). The sample in question was CD4+ T cells from blood, obtained before liver transplant. The TCR sequence derives from a human donor who received a liver transplant. The CDR3 is CASSLGEGYGPQHF. In nucleotides, the CDR3 is TGCGCCAGCAGCTTGGGTGAGGGGTATGGGCCCCAGCATTTT.